The rows below give T cell receptor beta chains drawn from one sample of a study of Ad26.COV2.S vaccination and SARS-CoV-2 variants. Sequencing used immunoSEQ multiplex PCR; TCRdb keeps in-frame clones, though not all of them. The repertoire holds about 370,000 clones, with approximately 91% as singletons. Material: peripheral blood, obtained in a trial of Ad26.COV2.S vaccine versus placebo. The receptor source for this set is a person aged 18-65 years who received the Ad26.COV2.S COVID-19 vaccine or a placebo. CDR3s leave out the opening cysteine and the closing phenylalanine or tryptophan. A D gene is named only where the DNA matches it firmly.

len: 14
j_gene: TRBJ2-3
d_gene: .
v_gene: TRBV3-1/TRBV3-2
CDR3aa: ATMQVGGPDTDTQY

len: 11
j_gene: TRBJ1-2
d_gene: .
v_gene: TRBV2
CDR3aa: ASTRGERGGYT

len: 13
j_gene: TRBJ1-6
d_gene: TRBD1
v_gene: TRBV5-1
CDR3aa: ASSPGTGGYSPLH

len: 10
j_gene: TRBJ1-2
d_gene: .
v_gene: TRBV2
CDR3aa: ASTGEYYGYT

len: 18
j_gene: TRBJ2-3
d_gene: TRBD2
v_gene: TRBV5-1
CDR3aa: ASSLTGWTSGGLGTDTQY

len: 14
j_gene: TRBJ2-2
d_gene: .
v_gene: TRBV4-2
CDR3aa: ASSQAPGQNTGELF

len: 12
j_gene: TRBJ1-5
d_gene: .
v_gene: TRBV18
CDR3aa: ASSPSDSNQPQH

len: 11
j_gene: TRBJ1-2
d_gene: .
v_gene: TRBV2
CDR3aa: ASSEVGSYGYT

len: 10
j_gene: TRBJ2-1
d_gene: .
v_gene: TRBV19
CDR3aa: ASSTIRNEQF

len: 12
j_gene: TRBJ2-7
d_gene: TRBD2
v_gene: TRBV5-4
CDR3aa: ASSGTSGGYEQY

len: 17
j_gene: TRBJ2-2
d_gene: .
v_gene: TRBV4-3
CDR3aa: ASSQDVLMAGANTGELF

len: 11
j_gene: TRBJ1-2
d_gene: .
v_gene: TRBV19
CDR3aa: ASSIGPGSGYT

len: 11
j_gene: TRBJ2-1
d_gene: .
v_gene: TRBV21-1
CDR3aa: ASSEIKNNEQF

len: 15
j_gene: TRBJ2-7
d_gene: .
v_gene: TRBV4-1
CDR3aa: ASSQALIREWDNEQY

len: 11
j_gene: TRBJ1-2
d_gene: .
v_gene: TRBV4-1
CDR3aa: ASSPGTNYGYT

len: 13
j_gene: TRBJ1-6
d_gene: .
v_gene: TRBV5-1
CDR3aa: ASSLAGLYNSPLH

len: 13
j_gene: TRBJ2-6
d_gene: .
v_gene: TRBV29-1
CDR3aa: SAETGHPGANVLT

len: 15
j_gene: TRBJ1-6
d_gene: .
v_gene: TRBV27
CDR3aa: ASRYRSGAGVRSPLH